This section outlines one T cell receptor (beta chain) sequence together with its context. Sample-barcoded 5' priming and a J-beta primer mix drove a second PCR of roughly 7 to 11 cycles. TCRdb recomputed calls from the 5' RACE reads with MiXCR, one row per CDR3 protein. The sample includes fewer than 950,000 distinct CDR3 sequences, about 36% seen only once; the top ten take 10% to 15%. The data were obtained in a study of blood T cells in healthy people across ages. The CDR3 is 15 amino acids. V was trimmed by 4 bases and J by 3 bases, leaving 17 bases between them. CDR1 is SGHDT and CDR2 is YYEEEE in the germline V gene.

This clonotype originated in a man aged 18 to 29 in good health. The sequenced material came from blood. The chain is built from TRBV5-6 and TRBJ2-7; D perhaps matches TRBD1 (6 bases). CDR3 DNA: TGTGCCAGCAGCAAATTGGACAGCAACAGCTACGAGCAGTACTTC. Amino acids: CASSKLDSNSYEQYF.